This TCR beta chain emerged from a study of blood T cell repertoires in COVID-19. Trimming removed 2 bases from V and 8 bases from J, with 8 bases in between. This CDR3 has 12 residues. Germline V CDR1 and CDR2: MNHEY, SVGAGI. TCRdb's table, derived via immunoSEQ multiplex PCR, lists solely in-frame clones and lacks some. The sample has about 380,000 clones; approximately 90% are singletons. The receptor was derived from a woman aged 18-35 years who had recovered from COVID-19. The sample comprised PBMCs or T cells enriched from blood (not recorded which). The chain recombines TRBV6-5 with TRBJ2-3; D may be TRBD2 (5 bases). CDR3 amino acids: CASSYEGGTQYF. CDR3 bases: TGTGCCAGCAGTTACGAAGGAGGTACGCAGTATTTT.